This TCR beta chain was captured in a study of blood T cell repertoires in COVID-19 (dated by TCRdb to 2018 to 2020). Regarding the complete study: Samples covering the acute and convalescent phases of COVID-19 were provided by collaborators in the United States, Italy and Spain. The material from the prospective study consisted of cDNA or gDNA derived from T cells, B-cell-depleted T cells, or PBMCs. The dataset comprised deeply sampled blood TCRbeta repertoires from subjects exposed to, actively infected with, or recovered from COVID-19. A freely available public database, intended as a resource for researchers studying the immune response to SARS-CoV-2, is where the repertoires were released. Samples came from the ongoing ImmuneRACE study (first 160 participants) plus 1,254 subjects from 6 global collaborators. Nearly every sample came with metadata listing a de-identified subject ID, COVID-19 status, age in years and sex. Where available, HLA class I and class II types were taken from metadata supplied by the sample provider and were not determined by assay-based typing. General findings and caveats noted by the study authors: The quantity of clinical and demographic metadata differed by source and by participant and was supplied without curation.

About this clone itself: The target of this receptor is not known. No clone much larger than this one lies a single base away; base qualities are absent.

Whole blood was collected in K2EDTA tubes by collaborating institutions according to the institutions' own protocols. For TCRbeta analysis, collaborator samples were shipped as frozen whole blood, as isolated PBMCs, or as DNA extracted from either sample type. The immunoSEQ Assay, a bias-controlled multiplex PCR, was used to amplify TCRbeta CDR3 regions from genomic DNA. The source study handled its data this way. The number of nucleated cells in each sample was estimated by amplification of reference gene primers within the assay. To quantify the absolute abundance of each unique TCRbeta CDR3 rearrangement, sequence reads were collapsed and filtered. Productive Simpson clonality was computed per sample as the square root of Simpson's diversity index over productive rearrangements. The clones in this table, taken by TCRdb from immuneACCESS, are in-frame only. Not every clone is retained; where verified, under half of the shortfall comes from an unresolved V gene, and the cause of the rest is unknown. V and J calls and clone size are as listed in that table; D and trimming were resolved from the DNA. For this sample the table gives approximately 98,000 clones, of which less than 85% were detected only once. About 2% of the sample rests with the top ten.

Source material: peripheral blood. The receptor was isolated from a woman between 35 and 50 years old with acute or convalescent COVID-19.

The CDR3 loop reads CASAGTAGGYTF. The bases read TGCGCCAGCGCCGGGACAGCTGGCGGCTACACCTTC. The chain uses TRBV5-1 and TRBJ1-2, with 7 bases aligning to TRBD1. CDR1 and CDR2 are drawn from the germline V gene: SGHRS, YFSETQ. For this chain, trimming is 7 bases at the V end and 8 bases at the J end, and the number of junction bases without a gene match is 8. The CDR3 numbers 12 residues from cysteine through phenylalanine. The only DNA kept is the CDR3, 36 bases in frame from the first base.